Sequencing of this TCR beta chain was carried out in a study of OX40 agonist ivuxolimab in advanced cancers. Study-level background: Patients enrolled in dose escalation were diagnosed with hepatocellular carcinoma, melanoma, renal cell or head and neck cancer. Checkpoint inhibitors had been given previously to 40% of patients. Regarding the study as a whole: CD8+ T cells (on average) carried more expanded clones than CD4+ T cells.

Libraries were prepared by immunoSEQ multiplex PCR; TCRdb keeps only in-frame clonotypes and omits some of them. The sample holds 14,000 or so clones, around nine tenths seen once. On this clone itself: Its antigen is as yet unknown.

The CDR3 length is 11 residues. Trimming left V 8 bases short and J 6 bases short, with 12 bases between. The germline V gene has CDR1 DFQATT and CDR2 SNEGSKA (reference sequence). This sequence originates from an adult with an advanced solid tumor such as melanoma, head and neck, liver or kidney cancer. The chain links TRBV20-1 to TRBJ2-3; D ambiguous. Source: CD4+ or CD8+ T cells sorted from blood, taken in a trial of the OX40 agonist ivuxolimab. The CDR3 DNA follows: TGCAGTACGAGACCTAGTGATACGCAGTATTTT. Translated: CSTRPSDTQYF.